The 4 T cell receptor beta chains given below trace back to one sample, sequenced in a study of CD8+CD57+ T cells in acquired aplastic anemia. The use of genomic DNA as template underpinned the TCR beta VDJ and CDR3 profiling. TCRdb fed the reads into MiXCR, producing one record per CDR3 protein. The profile shows 130,000 or so distinct CDR3 sequences, 55% to 60% of them singletons. Individuals selected for sequencing had exhibited CD8+CD57+ cell expansion on flow cytometry. Sequences were obtained from sorted CD4+, CD8+, or CD8+CD57+ T cells (not recorded which) from PBMCs. The receptor set was obtained from a human donor with aplastic anemia.

This clonotype was counted many times. The CDR3 sequence: CASSPMSASYNSPLHF. The CDR3 bases are TGTGCCAGCTCACCAATGAGCGCTTCCTATAATTCACCCCTCCACTTT. The gene calls are TRBV18 and TRBJ1-6; D is ambiguous. Germline CDR1 reads KGHSH; CDR2 reads LQKENI. Trimming cost V 2 bases and J 1 base, with 9 bases left between them. The CDR3 contains 16 residues.

This sequence joins TRBV7-8 and TRBJ2-1; D gene uncertain. The CDR3 spans 12 residues. V dropped 4 bases and J dropped 9 bases, with 10 bases sitting between them. Germline CDR1 and CDR2: SGHVS and FQNEAQ. CDR3 DNA sequence: TGTGCCAGCAGCTCCCTTCTCAGTGAGCAGTTCTTC. Translating it yields CASSSLLSEQFF.

The chain has TRBV2 and TRBJ1-5; maybe TRBD1 (5 bases). The CDR3 extends over 13 amino acids. From germline, CDR1 is SNHLY and CDR2 FYNNEI. The V gene lost 0 bases and the J gene lost 5 bases, with 5 bases spanning the gap. CDR3 loop: CASSEAGDQPQHF. DNA of the CDR3: TGTGCCAGCAGTGAAGCGGGGGATCAGCCCCAGCATTTT.

The V gene is TRBV10-3, the J gene TRBJ1-1, with D uncertain. V lost 4 bases and J lost 2, with 5 bases in between. This CDR3 region has 12 residues. Germline V CDR1 and CDR2: ENHRY, SYGVKD. CDR3 sequence reads: CAISGDNTEAFF. The CDR3 DNA reads TGTGCCATCAGTGGAGATAACACTGAAGCTTTCTTT.